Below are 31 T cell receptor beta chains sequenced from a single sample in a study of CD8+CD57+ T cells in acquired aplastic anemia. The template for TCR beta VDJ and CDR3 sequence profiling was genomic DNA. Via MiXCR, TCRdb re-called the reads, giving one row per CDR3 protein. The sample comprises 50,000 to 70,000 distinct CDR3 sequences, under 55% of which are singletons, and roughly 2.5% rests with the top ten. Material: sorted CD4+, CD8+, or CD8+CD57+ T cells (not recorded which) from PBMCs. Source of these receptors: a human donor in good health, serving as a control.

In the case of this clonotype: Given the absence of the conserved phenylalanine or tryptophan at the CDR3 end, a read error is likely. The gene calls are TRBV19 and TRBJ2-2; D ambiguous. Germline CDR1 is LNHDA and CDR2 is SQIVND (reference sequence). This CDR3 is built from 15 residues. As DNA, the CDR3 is TGTGTCAGTAGTATAGATCCGGTTAGGACCGGGGAGCTGTTTCTT. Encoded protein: CVSSIDPVRTGELFL.

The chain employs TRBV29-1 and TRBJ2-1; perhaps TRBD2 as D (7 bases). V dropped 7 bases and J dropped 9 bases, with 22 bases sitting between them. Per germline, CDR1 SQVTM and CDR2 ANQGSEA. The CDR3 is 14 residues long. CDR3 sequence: CSAKGGRRESEQFF. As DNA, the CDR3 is TGCAGCGCCAAGGGGGGGCGTCGGGAGAGTGAGCAGTTCTTC.

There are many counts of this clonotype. This CDR3 reads CASSYRGVHTGELFF. CDR3 sequence (DNA): TGTGCCAGCAGTTATAGGGGGGTTCACACCGGGGAGCTGTTTTTT. The chain carries TRBV6-5 and TRBJ2-2, with D perhaps being TRBD1 or TRBD2 (6 bases each). The CDR3 length is 15 residues. From germline, CDR1 is MNHEY and CDR2 SVGAGI. The germline V and J ends were trimmed by 3 bases and 3 bases, with 11 bases remaining between them.

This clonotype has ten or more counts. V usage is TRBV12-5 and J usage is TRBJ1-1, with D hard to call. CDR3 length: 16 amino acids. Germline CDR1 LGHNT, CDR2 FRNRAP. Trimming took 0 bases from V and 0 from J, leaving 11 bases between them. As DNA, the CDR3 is TGTGCTAGTGGTTTGGTTAAGGGCGTGATGAACACTGAAGCTTTCTTT. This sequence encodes CASGLVKGVMNTEAFF.

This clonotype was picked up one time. The CDR3, as DNA: TGTGCCAGCAGCTCCCCCCTCACAACAGGGGACGAACAGCCCCAGCATTTT. Residues: CASSSPLTTGDEQPQHF. The chain joins TRBV7-8 to TRBJ1-5, with TRBD1 identical over 7 bases. The CDR3 runs to 17 residues. The V gene's germline CDR1 is SGHVS and CDR2 FQNEAQ. Germline trimming cut 4 bases from V and 7 bases from J; bases unmatched to any gene: 16.

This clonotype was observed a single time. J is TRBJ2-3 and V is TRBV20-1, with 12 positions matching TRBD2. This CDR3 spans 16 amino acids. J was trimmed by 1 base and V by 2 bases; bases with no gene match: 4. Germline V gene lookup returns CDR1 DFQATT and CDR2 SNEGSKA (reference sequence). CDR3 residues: CSARFSSGGGTDTQYF. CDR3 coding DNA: TGCAGTGCTAGATTCTCTAGCGGGGGGGGCACAGATACGCAGTATTTT.

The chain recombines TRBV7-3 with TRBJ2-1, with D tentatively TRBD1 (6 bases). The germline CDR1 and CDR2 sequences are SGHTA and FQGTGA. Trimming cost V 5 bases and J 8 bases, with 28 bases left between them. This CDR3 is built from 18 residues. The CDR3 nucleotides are TGTGCCAGCAGCCTAAGCCCCCCCGGGACACGGACCTGGGATGAGCAGTTCTTC. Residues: CASSLSPPGTRTWDEQFF.

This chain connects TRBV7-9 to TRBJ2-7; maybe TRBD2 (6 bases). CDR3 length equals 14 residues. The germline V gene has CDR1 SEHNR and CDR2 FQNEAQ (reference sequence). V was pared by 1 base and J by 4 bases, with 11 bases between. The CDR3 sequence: CASSLDGGIYEQYF. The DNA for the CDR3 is TGTGCCAGCAGCTTAGACGGGGGAATATACGAGCAGTACTTC.

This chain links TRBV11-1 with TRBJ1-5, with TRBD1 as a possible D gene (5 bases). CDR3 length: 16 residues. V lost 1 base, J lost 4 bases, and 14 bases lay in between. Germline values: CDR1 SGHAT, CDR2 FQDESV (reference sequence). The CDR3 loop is CASSLGNRNVNQPQHF. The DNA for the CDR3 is TGTGCCAGCAGCTTAGGCAACAGGAACGTGAATCAGCCCCAGCATTTT.

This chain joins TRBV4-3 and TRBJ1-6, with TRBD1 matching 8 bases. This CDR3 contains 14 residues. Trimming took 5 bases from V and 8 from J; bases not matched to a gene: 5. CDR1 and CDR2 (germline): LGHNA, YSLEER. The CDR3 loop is CASSLQGEHSPLHF. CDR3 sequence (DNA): TGCGCCAGCAGCTTACAGGGGGAACATTCACCCCTCCACTTT.

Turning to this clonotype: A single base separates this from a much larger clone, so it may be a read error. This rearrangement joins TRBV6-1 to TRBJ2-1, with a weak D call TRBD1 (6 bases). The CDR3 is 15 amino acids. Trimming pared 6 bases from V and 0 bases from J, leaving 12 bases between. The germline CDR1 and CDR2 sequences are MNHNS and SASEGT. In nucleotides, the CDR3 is TGTGCCAGCAGCCTGGACAGCATCTCCTACAATGAGCAGTTCTTC. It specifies CASSLDSISYNEQFF.

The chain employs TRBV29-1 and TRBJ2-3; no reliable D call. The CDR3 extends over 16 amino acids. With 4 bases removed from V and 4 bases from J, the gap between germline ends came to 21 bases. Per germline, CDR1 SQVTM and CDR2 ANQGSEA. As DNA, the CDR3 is TGCAGCGTTGCCAGTGCTAGATTTCAACAAGCAGATACGCAGTATTTT. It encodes CSVASARFQQADTQYF.

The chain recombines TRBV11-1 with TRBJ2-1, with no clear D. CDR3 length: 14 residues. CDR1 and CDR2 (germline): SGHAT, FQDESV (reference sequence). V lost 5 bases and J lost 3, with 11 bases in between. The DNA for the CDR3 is TGTGCCAGCAGCCTCCGGTGGGACTACAATGAGCAGTTCTTC. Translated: CASSLRWDYNEQFF.

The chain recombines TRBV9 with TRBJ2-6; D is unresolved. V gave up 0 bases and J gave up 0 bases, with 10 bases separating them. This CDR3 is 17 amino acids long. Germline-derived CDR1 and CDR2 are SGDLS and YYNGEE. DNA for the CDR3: TGTGCCAGCAGCGTAGAGGTCATCTTCTCTGGGGCCAACGTCCTGACTTTC. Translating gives CASSVEVIFSGANVLTF.

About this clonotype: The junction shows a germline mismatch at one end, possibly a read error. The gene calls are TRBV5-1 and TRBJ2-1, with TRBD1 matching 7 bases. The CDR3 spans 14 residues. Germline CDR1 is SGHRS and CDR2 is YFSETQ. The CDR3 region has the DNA TGCGCCAGCAGCTCGGGACAGTCCTACAATGAGCAGTCCTTC. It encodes CASSSGQSYNEQSF.

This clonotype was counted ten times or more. The CDR3 DNA sequence: TGTGCCAGCAGCCAAGACAGACACCGAGCCTACGAGCAGTACTTC. Protein product: CASSQDRHRAYEQYF. The rearrangement links TRBV14 to TRBJ2-7; D unresolved. Trimming removed 0 bases at V and 2 bases at J, with 11 bases between. The CDR3 has 15 amino acids. Per the germline V gene, CDR1 is SGHDN and CDR2 is FVKESK.

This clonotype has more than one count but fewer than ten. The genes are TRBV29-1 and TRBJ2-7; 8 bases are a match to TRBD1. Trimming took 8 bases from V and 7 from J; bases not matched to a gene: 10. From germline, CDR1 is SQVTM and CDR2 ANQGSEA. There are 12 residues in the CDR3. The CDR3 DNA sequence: TGCAGCACGGGACAGGCGGTGGGGGAGCAGTACTTC. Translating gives CSTGQAVGEQYF.

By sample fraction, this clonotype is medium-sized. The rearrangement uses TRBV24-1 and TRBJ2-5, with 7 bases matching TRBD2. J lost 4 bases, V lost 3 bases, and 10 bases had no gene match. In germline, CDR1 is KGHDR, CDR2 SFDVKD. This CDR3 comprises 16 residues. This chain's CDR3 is CATSDGEGVRGETQYF. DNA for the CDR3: TGTGCCACCAGTGATGGGGAGGGCGTGCGAGGAGAGACCCAGTACTTC.

The CDR3 nucleotides read TGTGCCAGCAGTGATCAGACAGGCTCCTATAATTCACCCCTCCACTTT. Translation gives CASSDQTGSYNSPLHF. The genes are TRBV25-1 and TRBJ1-6, with D perhaps matching TRBD1 (6 bases). V was clipped by 3 bases and J by 0 bases, with 9 bases between them. There are 16 residues in the CDR3. Germline assignment: CDR1 MGHDK and CDR2 SYGVNS.

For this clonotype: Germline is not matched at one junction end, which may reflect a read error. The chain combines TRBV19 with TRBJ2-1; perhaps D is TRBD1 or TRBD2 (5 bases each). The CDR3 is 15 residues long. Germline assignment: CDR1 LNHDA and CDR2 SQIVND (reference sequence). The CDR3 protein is CASSIEGSSYNEQFF. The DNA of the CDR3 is TGTGCCAGTAGCATAGAGGGGAGCTCCTACAATGAGCAGTTCTTC.

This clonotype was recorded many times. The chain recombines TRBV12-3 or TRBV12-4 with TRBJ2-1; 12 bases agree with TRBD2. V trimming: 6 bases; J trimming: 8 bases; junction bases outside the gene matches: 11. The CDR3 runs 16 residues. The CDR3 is CASSPRSTSGRYEQFF. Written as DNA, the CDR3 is TGTGCCAGCAGCCCCCGATCGACTAGCGGGAGATATGAGCAGTTCTTC.

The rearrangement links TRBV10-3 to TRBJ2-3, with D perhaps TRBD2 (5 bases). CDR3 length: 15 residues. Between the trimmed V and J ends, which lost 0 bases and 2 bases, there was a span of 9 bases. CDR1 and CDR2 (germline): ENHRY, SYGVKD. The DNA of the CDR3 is TGTGCCATCAGTGAGTCTAGCGAATCCACAGATACGCAGTATTTT. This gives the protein CAISESSESTDTQYF.

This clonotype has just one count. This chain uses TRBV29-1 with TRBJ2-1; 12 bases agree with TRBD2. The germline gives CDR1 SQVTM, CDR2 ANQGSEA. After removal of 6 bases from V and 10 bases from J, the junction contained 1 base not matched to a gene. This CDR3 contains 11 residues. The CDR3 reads CSVGTSGEQFF. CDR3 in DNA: TGCAGCGTCGGGACTAGCGGGGAGCAGTTCTTC.

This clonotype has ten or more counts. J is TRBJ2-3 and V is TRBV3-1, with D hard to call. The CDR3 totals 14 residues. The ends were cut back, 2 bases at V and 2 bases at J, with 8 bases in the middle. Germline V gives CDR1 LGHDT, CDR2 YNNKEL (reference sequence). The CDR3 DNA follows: TGTGCCAGCAGCCAAATTCCTCCCACAGATACGCAGTATTTT. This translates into CASSQIPPTDTQYF.

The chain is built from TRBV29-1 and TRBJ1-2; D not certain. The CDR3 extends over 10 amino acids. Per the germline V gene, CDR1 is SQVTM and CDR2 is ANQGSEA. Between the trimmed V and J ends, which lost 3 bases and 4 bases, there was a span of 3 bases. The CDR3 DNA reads TGCAGCGTTGATGGCTATGGCTACACCTTC. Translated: CSVDGYGYTF.

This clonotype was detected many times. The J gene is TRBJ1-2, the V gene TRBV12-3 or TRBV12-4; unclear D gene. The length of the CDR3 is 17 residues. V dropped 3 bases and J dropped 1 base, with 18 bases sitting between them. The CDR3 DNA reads TGTGCCAGCAGTTTCGGCCAGCTCCTATCTTATAACTATGGCTACACCTTC. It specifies CASSFGQLLSYNYGYTF.

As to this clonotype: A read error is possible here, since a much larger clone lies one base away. The CDR3 sequence: CDSSYRDSYNEQFF. The CDR3 coding sequence is TGTGACAGCAGTTACAGGGACTCCTACAATGAGCAGTTCTTC. The rearrangement joins TRBV6-5 to TRBJ2-1, with D perhaps matching TRBD1 (6 bases). Germline-derived CDR1 and CDR2 are MNHEY and SVGAGI. The CDR3 covers 14 residues.

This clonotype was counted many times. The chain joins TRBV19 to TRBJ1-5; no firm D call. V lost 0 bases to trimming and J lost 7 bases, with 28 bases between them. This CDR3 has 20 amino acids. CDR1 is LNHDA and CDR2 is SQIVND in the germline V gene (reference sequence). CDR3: CASSIDRDTRLIGGIQPQHF. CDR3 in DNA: TGTGCCAGTAGTATAGATAGGGATACACGCCTGATCGGCGGGATCCAGCCCCAGCATTTT.

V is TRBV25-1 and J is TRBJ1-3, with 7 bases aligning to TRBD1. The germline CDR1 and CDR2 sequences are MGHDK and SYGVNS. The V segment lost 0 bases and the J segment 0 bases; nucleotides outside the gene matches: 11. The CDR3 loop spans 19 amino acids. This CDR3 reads CASSEYTGDRLRSGNTIYF. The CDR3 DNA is TGTGCCAGCAGTGAATATACTGGGGACAGACTTCGCTCTGGAAACACCATATATTTT.

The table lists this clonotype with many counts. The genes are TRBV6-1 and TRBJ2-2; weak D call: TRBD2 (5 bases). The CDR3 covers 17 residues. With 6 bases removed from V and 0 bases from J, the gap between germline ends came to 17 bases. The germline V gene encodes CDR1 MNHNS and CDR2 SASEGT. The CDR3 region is CASRASSSAPNTGELFF. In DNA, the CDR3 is TGTGCCAGCAGAGCCTCTAGTAGCGCGCCGAACACCGGGGAGCTGTTTTTT.

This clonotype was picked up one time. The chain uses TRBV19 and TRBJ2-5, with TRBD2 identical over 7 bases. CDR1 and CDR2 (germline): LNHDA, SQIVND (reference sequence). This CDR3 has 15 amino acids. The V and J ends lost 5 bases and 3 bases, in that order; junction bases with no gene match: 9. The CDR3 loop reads CASSPRPGLKETQYF. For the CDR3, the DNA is TGTGCCAGTAGTCCTCGACCGGGACTAAAAGAGACCCAGTACTTC.